The 11 T cell receptor beta chains given below trace back to one sample, sequenced in a study of CD8+CD57+ T cells in acquired aplastic anemia. Genomic DNA provided the template from which TCR beta VDJ and CDR3 profiles were obtained. MiXCR, run by TCRdb on the reads, gives a single entry per CDR3 protein. The repertoire holds over 100,000 distinct CDR3 sequences, with 35% to 50% as singletons. The specimen was sorted CD4+, CD8+, or CD8+CD57+ T cells (not recorded which) from PBMCs. These receptor sequences come from a human donor in good health, serving as a control.

This clonotype was counted ten times or more. The chain links TRBV11-2 to TRBJ2-7, with 8 bases lining up with TRBD2. CDR1 is SGHAT, CDR2 FQNNGV, per germline. The CDR3 runs to 15 residues. V lost 1 base and J lost 4; bases outside the gene matches: 6. CDR3 in DNA: TGTGCCAGCAGCTTAGGGCGGGAGGCCGTTTACGAGCAGTACTTC. Its protein is CASSLGREAVYEQYF.

Of note for this clonotype: This could be a read error, since a much larger clone is one nucleotide away. The chain joins TRBV4-1 to TRBJ2-3; perhaps D is TRBD1 or TRBD2 (5 bases each). Trimming removed 4 bases at V and 2 bases at J, with 19 bases between. The CDR3 is made up of 17 amino acids. CDR1 MGHRA and CDR2 YSYEKL come from the germline V gene. CDR3 region: CASSLLIRGKFTDTQYF. The CDR3 DNA is TGCGCCAGCAGCCTTCTGATCCGGGGCAAGTTCACAGATACGCAGTATTTT.

This clonotype occurred many times. V usage is TRBV7-2 and J usage is TRBJ2-3; the D is unclear. Germline CDR1 and CDR2: SGHTA and FQGNSA. This CDR3 spans 14 amino acids. V was pared by 4 bases and J by 4 bases, with 12 bases between. The CDR3 sequence: CASSSTGYADTQYF. The CDR3 DNA is TGTGCCAGCAGCTCGACGGGCTACGCAGATACGCAGTATTTT.

This clonotype was found many times. The rearrangement uses TRBV5-4 and TRBJ2-2; weak D call: TRBD2 (5 bases). The germline gives CDR1 SGHNT, CDR2 YYREEE (reference sequence). Trimming left V 9 bases short and J 2 bases short, with 14 bases between. This CDR3 is 14 amino acids long. CDR3 sequence (DNA): TGTGCCATCCCTACCGGGGTTAACACCGGGGAGCTGTTTTTT. The encoded protein is CAIPTGVNTGELFF.

This clonotype was seen at least ten times. This chain uses TRBV3-1 with TRBJ1-2, with D perhaps TRBD1 (5 bases). The germline gives CDR1 LGHDT, CDR2 YNNKEL (reference sequence). This CDR3 is built from 16 residues. V lost 1 base to trimming and J lost 7 bases, with 19 bases between them. CDR3 in amino acids: CASSQVVGQGFSGYTF. CDR3 sequence (DNA): TGTGCCAGCAGCCAAGTTGTCGGCCAGGGCTTCTCTGGCTACACCTTC.

To note about this clonotype: This may come from a read error, since a much larger clone is one base off. The CDR3 bases are TGCACCAGCAGCTTCCAGGGTATGCAGAATGAGCAGTTCTTC. It is translated as CTSSFQGMQNEQFF. This chain uses TRBV5-1 with TRBJ2-1; a possible D gene is TRBD1 (5 bases). The germline CDR1 and CDR2 sequences are SGHRS and YFSETQ. The CDR3 sequence is 14 residues long.

This clonotype was observed many times. The J gene is TRBJ2-5, the V gene TRBV20-1; 11 positions agree with TRBD2. CDR1 DFQATT and CDR2 SNEGSKA come from the germline V gene (reference sequence). V shed 6 bases and J 0 bases; nucleotides not matched to a gene: 6. The CDR3 has 15 amino acids. CDR3 in amino acids: CSARLAGKHQETQYF. The CDR3 region has the DNA TGCAGTGCAAGACTAGCGGGAAAGCACCAAGAGACCCAGTACTTC.

This clonotype was recorded many times. The chain has TRBV2 and TRBJ2-7; D unresolved. V lost 9 bases and J 3 bases, leaving 15 bases between the germline ends. Germline CDR1 reads SNHLY; CDR2 reads FYNNEI. This CDR3 is 13 amino acids long. CDR3 in DNA: TGTGCCAGTACTACCGGGTCCTACTACGAGCAGTACTTC. Encoded protein: CASTTGSYYEQYF.

Notes on this clonotype: A much more abundant neighbour one base away suggests this may be a read error. The gene calls are TRBV15 and TRBJ2-1, with TRBD1 matching over 9 bases. V lost 0 bases to trimming and J lost 9 bases; unmatched junction nucleotides: 6. Germline V gene lookup returns CDR1 LNHNV and CDR2 YYDKDF (reference sequence). The CDR3 is 15 amino acids. CDR3 in amino acids: CATSRDRQGGSEQFF. The DNA of the CDR3 is TGTGCCACCAGCAGAGATAGACAGGGGGGGAGTGAGCAGTTCTTC.

This chain uses TRBV3-1 with TRBJ2-2, with D perhaps matching TRBD1 (6 bases). The CDR3 is 15 residues long. The V gene lost 4 bases and the J gene lost 5 bases, with 14 bases spanning the gap. CDR1 is LGHDT and CDR2 is YNNKEL in the germline V gene (reference sequence). This CDR3 reads CASSPRTERTGELFF. The CDR3 DNA sequence: TGTGCCAGCAGCCCCAGGACAGAAAGGACCGGGGAGCTGTTTTTT. Full variable domain (rest looked up from reference TRBV3-1 and TRBJ2-2): DTAVSQTPKYLVTQMGNDKSIKCEQNLGHDTMYWYKQDSKKFLKIMFSYNNKELIINETVPNRFSPKSPDKAHLNLHINSLELGDSAVYFCASSPRTERTGELFFGEGSRLTVL.

The CDR3 nucleotides are TGCAGTGCTAGGAGACTAGCGGGAACGCAGTACTTC. It is translated as CSARRLAGTQYF. The V gene is TRBV20-1, the J gene TRBJ2-7; 11 bases agree with TRBD2. CDR1 and CDR2 (germline): DFQATT, SNEGSKA (reference sequence). V lost 3 bases and J lost 9; bases outside the gene matches: 4. The CDR3 runs to 12 residues.